This TCR beta chain appears in the sequencing data of a study of T cells in lung cancer brain metastases. Study-wide background: About 85% of the 20 patients had smoked, with a median of approximately 44 pack-years. Study-wide points: Preoperative corticosteroid effects on brain metastasis T cell infiltration were not controlled.

Resection was for synchronous oligometastatic disease or a late solitary brain metastasis recurrence. Exclusion applied to any patient with a history of multiple malignancies. This clone was counted once. Antigen specificity is unknown. Sequencing used immunoSEQ multiplex PCR; TCRdb keeps in-frame clones, though not all of them. This sample has about 670 clones, with over 80% found just once. Between the trimmed V and J ends, which lost 7 bases and 2 bases, there was a span of 17 bases. Germline V CDR1 and CDR2: MDHEN, SYDVKM. The CDR3 runs 15 residues. The clonotype was recovered from a man aged 55 to 70 with non-small cell lung cancer that had spread to the brain. The chain couples TRBV28 to TRBJ1-1, with no clear D. The sample taken for sequencing was tumor tissue from a brain metastasis. This CDR3 reads CASTYGPAGNTEAFF. Here the CDR3 DNA reads TGTGCCAGCACCTATGGACCCGCCGGAAACACTGAAGCTTTCTTT.